The clone carrying this TCR beta chain was detected ten times or more. This record comes from a study of response to subunit inactivated influenza vaccine. TCRdb passed the RT-PCR reads through MiXCR, listing each CDR3 protein once. The sample lists fewer than 600,000 distinct CDR3 sequences; about 7.2% were seen once. The CDR3 contains 17 residues. The V and J ends lost 2 bases and 0 bases, in that order; junction bases with no gene match: 7. The germline gives CDR1 SGHRS, CDR2 YFSETQ. The chain uses TRBV5-1 and TRBJ2-3; 9 nucleotides line up with TRBD1. This material consisted of PBMCs from blood, taken around 25 months after vaccination. This TCR was recovered from a man between 50 and 75 years old who received an inactivated influenza vaccine. CDR3 sequence reads: CASSFKPDRGSTDTQYF. CDR3 in DNA: TGCGCCAGCAGCTTCAAACCGGACAGGGGCAGCACAGATACGCAGTATTTT.